The sequence of this T cell receptor (beta chain) was determined in a study of graft-versus-host responses after intestinal transplantation. Study-level information: Tacrolimus and steroids were given for about 3 years to all recipients after anti-thymocyte globulin induction.

CDR1 is SGHAT and CDR2 is FQNNGV in the germline V gene. The V end lost 2 bases, the J end lost 0 bases, and 7 bases lay between the germline ends. The CDR3 sequence is 14 residues long. Findings and limits, study-wide: When patients had graft-donor T cell macrochimerism, their allografts held high graft-versus-host to host-versus-graft clonal ratios. Investigators detected GvH clones in recipient marrow, with some emerging earlier in ileum or blood.

As concerns this clone: Its specificity is unknown.

The repertoire was sequenced with immunoSEQ multiplex PCR; TCRdb's copy has only in-frame clones and lacks some. The sample lists just under 55,000 clones, about 90% occurring once. The input for sequencing was PBMCs, taken around 95 weeks after intestinal transplant. The V gene is TRBV11-2, the J gene TRBJ1-2; no clear D gene. The sequence was obtained from a human patient who received an intestinal transplant, so some T cells may come from the graft donor. CDR3 in DNA: TGTGCCAGCAGCTTAATCAGGACTAACTATGGCTACACCTTC. Translation gives CASSLIRTNYGYTF. The full variable domain, in which reference TRBV11-2 and TRBJ1-2 provide the parts outside the CDR3, is EAGVAQSPRYKIIEKRQSVAFWCNPISGHATLYWYQQILGQGPKLLIQFQNNGVVDDSQLPKDRFSAERLKGVDSTLKIQPAKLEDSAVYLCASSLIRTNYGYTFGSGTRLTVV.